The 18 T cell receptor beta chains given below trace back to one sample, sequenced in a study of blood T cell repertoires in COVID-19. TCRdb's table, derived via immunoSEQ multiplex PCR, lists solely in-frame clones and lacks some. The repertoire holds more than 60,000 clones, about 88% seen once, with approximately 15% in the top ten. The sequencing input was peripheral blood. These receptors all stem from a woman older than 75 with active or convalescent COVID-19.

This rearrangement joins TRBV7-3 to TRBJ2-5, with D tentatively TRBD1 (5 bases). Germline V CDR1 and CDR2: SGHTA, FQGTGA. The CDR3 is 17 residues long. Trimming removed 3 bases at V and 0 bases at J, with 17 bases between. As DNA, the CDR3 is TGTGCCAGCAGCTTTAGGGGCTTTGACAGCTACCAAGAGACCCAGTACTTC. Translated, it gives CASSFRGFDSYQETQYF.

This chain links TRBV18 with TRBJ1-2; TRBD1 might be the D (6 bases). CDR1 and CDR2 from the germline V gene are KGHSH and LQKENI. The V and J ends lost 1 base and 4 bases respectively, with 7 bases between them. The CDR3 length is 13 residues. The CDR3 nucleotides read TGTGCCAGCTCACCACGGGACATCTATGGCTACACCTTC. It translates to CASSPRDIYGYTF.

V gene TRBV28 combines with J gene TRBJ1-2, with a possible D match to TRBD1 (6 bases). Germline V CDR1 and CDR2: MDHEN, SYDVKM. The CDR3 sequence is 14 residues long. The V and J ends lost 10 bases and 1 base respectively, with 16 bases between them. The CDR3 DNA reads as TGTGCCACCACCCTCGGACAGAATAACTATGGCTACACCTTC. Translating it yields CATTLGQNNYGYTF.

V is TRBV27 and J is TRBJ1-2; perhaps TRBD1 as D (6 bases). This CDR3 comprises 13 residues. Trimming took off 5 bases at V and 6 bases at J, with 13 bases between the two ends. Germline CDR1 MNHEY, CDR2 SMNVEV (reference sequence). The CDR3 nucleotides are TGTGCCAGCAGTACTACAGGGCTCCATGGCTACACCTTC. This codes for CASSTTGLHGYTF.

CDR3 amino acids: CASSPGDRVTEAFF. CDR3 in DNA: TGTGCCAGCAGCCCGGGGGACAGGGTAACTGAAGCTTTCTTT. V gene TRBV7-2 combines with J gene TRBJ1-1; 9 bases are shared with TRBD1. In germline, CDR1 is SGHTA, CDR2 FQGNSA. V dropped 5 bases and J dropped 5; count of bases not matched to a gene: 6. There are 14 residues in the CDR3.

This sequence joins TRBV4-3 and TRBJ2-7, with D perhaps matching TRBD2 (5 bases). With 0 bases removed from V and 2 bases from J, the gap between germline ends came to 14 bases. The CDR3 consists of 16 residues. The V gene's germline CDR1 is LGHNA and CDR2 YSLEER. The CDR3 nucleotides read TGCGCCAGCAGCCAAGAGACGGGATCTAAAACCTACGAGCAGTACTTC. Its protein is CASSQETGSKTYEQYF.

The chain joins TRBV6-5 to TRBJ1-4, with 8 bases fitting TRBD1. The CDR3 length is 15 residues. The germline V gene encodes CDR1 MNHEY and CDR2 SVGAGI. V shed 6 bases and J 7 bases; nucleotides not matched to a gene: 10. CDR3 sequence (DNA): TGTGCCAGCAGGACCCGAGGACAGGGTAGTGAAAAACTGTTTTTT. Its protein is CASRTRGQGSEKLFF.

Sample share makes this clone medium-sized. This chain uses TRBV28 with TRBJ2-7; TRBD2 matches at 10 bases. Trimming removed 3 bases from V and 2 bases from J; junction bases left unmatched: 4. The CDR3 is made up of 15 amino acids. Per the germline V gene, CDR1 is MDHEN and CDR2 is SYDVKM. The CDR3 protein is CASSFTSGVTYEQYF. For the CDR3, the DNA is TGTGCCAGCAGTTTTACTAGCGGGGTTACCTACGAGCAGTACTTC.

J is TRBJ2-1 and V is TRBV11-2; D gene uncertain. In germline, CDR1 is SGHAT, CDR2 FQNNGV. CDR3 size: 14 residues. V lost 0 bases and J lost 6, with 9 bases in between. CDR3 in DNA: TGTGCCAGCAGCTTAGATCGACTCCCCAATGAGCAGTTCTTC. It codes for CASSLDRLPNEQFF.

V is TRBV19 and J is TRBJ1-3; D not resolved. Per the germline V gene, CDR1 is LNHDA and CDR2 is SQIVND (reference sequence). This CDR3 comprises 12 residues. Trimming pared 7 bases from V and 2 bases from J, leaving 6 bases between. DNA of the CDR3: TGTGCCAGTATCCAGGCTGGAAACACCATATATTTT. Translating gives CASIQAGNTIYF. Full variable domain (remainder filled in from reference TRBV19 and TRBJ1-3): DGGITQSPKYLFRKEGQNVTLSCEQNLNHDAMYWYRQDPGQGLRLIYYSQIVNDFQKGDIAEGYSVSREKKESFPLTVTSAQKNPTAFYLCASIQAGNTIYFGEGSWLTVV.

The genes are TRBV9 and TRBJ1-1, with D unresolved. Germline CDR1 is SGDLS and CDR2 is YYNGEE. V gave up 10 bases and J gave up 1 base, with 17 bases separating them. CDR3 length: 14 residues. The CDR3 loop reads CAGPPRQENTEAFF. The CDR3 region has the DNA TGTGCCGGGCCCCCCCGGCAAGAGAACACTGAAGCTTTCTTT.

The chain employs TRBV5-8 and TRBJ1-1; perhaps TRBD1 as D (6 bases). Germline lookup yields CDR1 SGHTS and CDR2 YDEGEE. The CDR3 has 15 amino acids. V was cut by 5 bases and J by 1 base, with 15 bases left in between. CDR3 DNA: TGTGCCAGCAGACCTACAGGGAGGGGGAACACTGAAGCTTTCTTT. Its protein is CASRPTGRGNTEAFF.

The chain combines TRBV4-1 with TRBJ2-5; D may be TRBD1 (6 bases). Germline CDR1 reads MGHRA; CDR2 reads YSYEKL. V was shortened by 4 bases and J by 4 bases, with 10 bases between the two germline ends. This CDR3 is 13 amino acids long. CDR3 sequence: CASSLRGRETQYF. CDR3 DNA sequence: TGCGCCAGCAGCCTGAGGGGGAGAGAGACCCAGTACTTC.

The chain couples TRBV6-6 to TRBJ1-5; D call uncertain. V dropped 2 bases and J dropped 1 base, with 6 bases sitting between them. This CDR3 contains 14 residues. CDR1 and CDR2 from the germline V gene are MNHNY and SVGAGI (reference sequence). The CDR3 here is CASSYTGSNQPQHF. The CDR3 DNA reads as TGTGCCAGCAGTTACACGGGGAGCAATCAGCCCCAGCATTTT.

In the case of this clone: In the same sample, other DNA sequences code for this CDR3. The chain recombines TRBV7-2 with TRBJ2-1; maybe TRBD2 (7 bases). The CDR3 contains 15 residues. Trimming removed 3 bases at V and 4 bases at J, with 13 bases between. Germline V gene lookup returns CDR1 SGHTA and CDR2 FQGNSA. CDR3 in amino acids: CASSLGGGLYNEQFF. CDR3 DNA sequence: TGTGCCAGCAGCTTGGGCGGGGGCCTTTACAATGAGCAGTTCTTC.

This sequence joins TRBV28 and TRBJ1-2, with D maybe TRBD1 (5 bases). V shed 6 bases and J shed 5 bases, with 22 bases lying between them. CDR1 MDHEN and CDR2 SYDVKM come from the germline V gene. The CDR3 sequence is 16 residues long. The CDR3: CASSPTVGRGGYGYTF. As DNA, the CDR3 is TGTGCCAGCAGCCCTACCGTCGGACGGGGGGGGTATGGCTACACCTTC.

The rearrangement uses TRBV6-6 and TRBJ1-1; unclear D gene. Germline CDR1 and CDR2: MNHNY and SVGAGI (reference sequence). CDR3 length: 13 amino acids. V lost 7 bases to trimming and J lost 0 bases, with 9 bases between them. Here the CDR3 DNA reads TGTGCCAGCATGAGGGAAATGAACACTGAAGCTTTCTTT. This sequence encodes CASMREMNTEAFF.

The chain uses TRBV1 and TRBJ1-3. TRBV1 is tagged as a pseudogene. The length of the CDR3 is 15 residues. The CDR3 sequence: CTSSQVEVPGNTIYF. The CDR3 coding sequence is TGCACCAGCAGCCAAGTCGAGGTACCTGGAAACACCATATATTTT.